A selection of T cell receptor beta chains follows, all from one sample in a study of PD-1 blockade in classical Hodgkin lymphoma. The method was immunoSEQ multiplex PCR; TCRdb's version includes in-frame clones alone and lacks a portion of them. This sample yields around 20,000 clones, of which roughly 90% are seen a single time; over 10% belongs to the top ten. The source material was peripheral blood mononuclear cells (PBMCs), sampled before the second cycle of nivolumab. These receptors were obtained from a human donor with classical Hodgkin lymphoma. CDR3s include the opening cysteine and the closing phenylalanine or tryptophan. The D gene is left open where the match is weak.

J gene | D gene | V gene | CDR3 protein | CDR3 DNA
TRBJ1-3 | TRBD1 | TRBV19 | CASTRGQGSGNTIYF | TGTGCCAGTACCCGGGGACAGGGGTCTGGAAACACCATATATTTT
TRBJ2-7 | TRBD2 | TRBV5-6 | CASSDGLAGAAYEQYF | TGTGCCAGCAGCGACGGACTAGCGGGGGCTGCCTACGAGCAGTACTTC
TRBJ1-4 | . | TRBV4-3 | CASSQDVRDFNEKLFF | TGCGCCAGCAGCCAGGATGTCAGGGACTTTAATGAAAAACTGTTTTTT
TRBJ2-7 | TRBD2 | TRBV6-5 | CASSYGSGGIYEQYF | TGTGCCAGCAGTTACGGTAGCGGGGGAATCTACGAGCAGTACTTC
TRBJ2-5 | . | TRBV7-9 | CASSLWQQETQYF | TGTGCCAGCAGCTTATGGCAGCAAGAGACCCAGTACTTC
TRBJ2-5 | TRBD2 | TRBV6-6 | CASSYLRTSGETQYF | TGTGCCAGCAGTTACCTTCGGACTAGCGGCGAGACCCAGTACTTC
TRBJ2-5 | . | TRBV7-2 | CASSSTPLGETQYF | TGTGCCAGCAGCTCGACACCTCTTGGGGAGACCCAGTACTTC
TRBJ2-7 | . | TRBV7-8 | CASSLWRGRYIEQYF | TGTGCCAGCAGCTTGTGGCGGGGGCGCTACATCGAGCAGTACTTC
TRBJ2-7 | . | TRBV2 | CASSGQGPQYF | TGTGCCAGCAGTGGCCAGGGACCGCAGTACTTC
TRBJ2-1 | TRBD1 | TRBV5-8 | CASSLDPTGDNEQFF | TGTGCCAGCAGCTTGGATCCGACAGGGGACAATGAGCAGTTCTTC
TRBJ2-1 | . | TRBV11-3 | CASSLAGDLYNEQFF | TGTGCCAGCAGCTTAGCTGGGGATCTTTACAATGAGCAGTTCTTC
TRBJ2-3 | . | TRBV5-1 | CASSLQDMTDTQYF | TGCGCCAGCAGCTTACAGGATATGACAGATACGCAGTATTTT
TRBJ2-7 | TRBD1 | TRBV4-3 | CASSQDPGTGDYEQYF | TGCGCCAGCAGCCAAGACCCGGGGACAGGGGACTACGAGCAGTACTTC
TRBJ1-2 | . | TRBV7-9 | CASSLGTGSADGYTF | TGTGCCAGCAGCTTAGGCACAGGGAGTGCGGACGGCTACACCTTC